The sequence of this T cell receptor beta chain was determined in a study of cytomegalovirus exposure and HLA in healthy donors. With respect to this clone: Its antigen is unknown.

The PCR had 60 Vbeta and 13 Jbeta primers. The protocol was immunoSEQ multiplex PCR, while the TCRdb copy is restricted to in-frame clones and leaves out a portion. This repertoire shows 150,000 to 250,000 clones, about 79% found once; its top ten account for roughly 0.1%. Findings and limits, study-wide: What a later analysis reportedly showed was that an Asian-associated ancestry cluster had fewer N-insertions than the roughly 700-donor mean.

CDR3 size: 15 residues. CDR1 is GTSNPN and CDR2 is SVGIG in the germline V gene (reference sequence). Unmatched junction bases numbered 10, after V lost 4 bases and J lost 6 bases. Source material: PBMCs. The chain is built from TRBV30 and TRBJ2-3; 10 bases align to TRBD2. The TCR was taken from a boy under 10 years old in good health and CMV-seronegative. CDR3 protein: CAWTGGSGGRDTQYF. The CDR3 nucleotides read TGTGCCTGGACGGGGGGTAGCGGGGGGAGGGATACGCAGTATTTT. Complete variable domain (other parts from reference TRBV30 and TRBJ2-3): SQTIHQWPATLVQPVGSPLSLECTVEGTSNPNLYWYRQAAGRGLQLLFYSVGIGQISSEVPQNLSASRPQDRQFILSSKKLLLSDSGFYLCAWTGGSGGRDTQYFGPGTRLTVL.